These 27 T cell receptor beta chains originate from one sample sequenced in a study of human T cells and chemical hapten exposure. Time point given: patch test 3, about 24 weeks after DPC sensitization. The treatment: therapeutic diphenylcyclopropenone sensitization with weekly scalp DPC. TCRdb processed the RACE reads anew with MiXCR; each CDR3 protein has one entry. In the table there are tens of thousands of distinct CDR3 sequences, approximately 9.9% of which are singletons. Sequencing used whole blood, obtained in connection with sensitization to the hapten diphenylcyclopropenone (DPC). The receptors here all came from a woman aged 40 to 50 with alopecia areata. Some clones in this sample may be carry-over from other donors' samples.

This clonotype was observed a few times. The J gene is TRBJ1-1, the V gene TRBV2; D ambiguous. The ends were cut back, 4 bases at V and 0 bases at J, with 9 bases in the middle. Germline V gene data show CDR1 as SNHLY and CDR2 as FYNNEI. The CDR3 has 14 residues. In DNA form, the CDR3 reads TGTGCCAGCAGTGTACTGCCGATGAACACTGAAGCTTTCTTT. Encoded protein: CASSVLPMNTEAFF.

The rearrangement links TRBV12-5 to TRBJ1-1; D unresolved. Germline CDR1 reads LGHNT; CDR2 reads FRNRAP. V lost 1 base and J 2 bases, leaving 5 bases between the germline ends. The CDR3 has 13 residues. The CDR3 nucleotides read TGTGCTAGTGGTTTGGGCGGCAACACTGAAGCTTTCTTT. Its protein is CASGLGGNTEAFF.

In its sample, this clonotype was seen many times. The chain has TRBV11-1 and TRBJ1-2; 8 bases match TRBD1. This CDR3 is built from 14 residues. With 2 bases clipped from V and 8 bases from J, the junction kept 7 bases outside the gene matches. Germline-derived CDR1 and CDR2 are SGHAT and FQDESV (reference sequence). The CDR3 bases are TGTGCCAGCAGCTTAAACACAGGGGGAAGCGGCTACACCTTC. Its translation is CASSLNTGGSGYTF.

This clonotype was counted many times. The CDR3 DNA sequence: TGTGCCACCGGTAGCGGGGGTGGCACCGGGGAGCTGTTTTTT. Protein product: CATGSGGGTGELFF. The chain carries TRBV10-3 and TRBJ2-2, with 9 positions matching TRBD2. This CDR3 region has 14 residues. Unmatched junction bases numbered 7, after V lost 10 bases and J lost 4 bases. Germline V lookup: CDR1 ENHRY, CDR2 SYGVKD.

The chain combines TRBV5-4 with TRBJ2-1; 8 bases match TRBD2. The germline CDR1 and CDR2 sequences are SGHNT and YYREEE (reference sequence). CDR3 length: 14 amino acids. The J segment lost 2 bases and the V segment lost 9 bases, leaving 7 bases of the junction unmatched. This chain's CDR3 is CATTRGGAYNEQFF. The CDR3 DNA reads TGTGCCACAACCCGGGGGGGGGCCTACAATGAGCAGTTCTTC. Looking up the rest from reference TRBV5-4 and TRBJ2-1 gives the full variable domain: ETGVTQSPTHLIKTRGQQVTLRCSSQSGHNTVSWYQQALGQGPQFIFQYYREEENGRGNFPPRFSGLQFPNYSSELNVNALELDDSALYLCATTRGGAYNEQFFGPGTRLTVL.

This sequence joins TRBV12-3 or TRBV12-4 and TRBJ1-2; 9 positions match TRBD1. CDR3 length equals 14 residues. Germline trimming cut 7 bases from V and 7 bases from J; bases unmatched to any gene: 10. CDR3 loop: CASNEGQGTFGYTF. The CDR3 DNA reads as TGTGCCAGCAATGAGGGACAGGGAACCTTTGGCTACACCTTC.

This clonotype was detected ten times or more. The chain recombines TRBV6-1 with TRBJ2-3, with 8 positions matching TRBD1. Germline CDR1 MNHNS, CDR2 SASEGT. The CDR3 spans 15 residues. V shed 0 bases, J shed 6 bases, and the junction held 5 bases outside the gene matches. The CDR3 region is CASSEASDRGDTQYF. As DNA, the CDR3 is TGTGCCAGCAGTGAAGCTTCCGACAGGGGTGATACGCAGTATTTT.

This clonotype was counted only a few times. This rearrangement joins TRBV29-1 to TRBJ1-1; 7 nucleotides align to TRBD1. V was pared by 6 bases and J by 1 base, with 5 bases of the junction left unmatched. Germline V lookup: CDR1 SQVTM, CDR2 ANQGSEA. This CDR3 has 13 amino acids. CDR3 nucleotide sequence: TGCAGCGTGGCGGACAGGTCGAACACTGAAGCTTTCTTT. It translates to CSVADRSNTEAFF.

The chain links TRBV12-3 or TRBV12-4 to TRBJ1-6, with TRBD1 identical over 8 bases. J was trimmed by 9 bases and V by 4 bases; bases with no gene match: 5. The CDR3 covers 14 residues. The CDR3: CASSSRTGSSPLHF. CDR3 bases: TGTGCCAGCAGTTCAAGGACAGGGAGTTCACCCCTCCACTTT.

This clonotype occurred many times. The chain links TRBV4-2 to TRBJ2-3; D is uncertain. CDR3 length equals 14 residues. Germline CDR1 reads LGHNA; CDR2 reads YNFKEQ. Trimming took off 0 bases at V and 2 bases at J, with 6 bases between the two ends. CDR3 protein: CASSQDPSTDTQYF. CDR3 DNA sequence: TGTGCCAGCAGCCAAGATCCATCCACAGATACGCAGTATTTT.

The V gene is TRBV11-2, the J gene TRBJ2-3; TRBD2 matches 14 bases. The CDR3 runs to 18 residues. Germline values: CDR1 SGHAT, CDR2 FQNNGV. After removal of 1 base from V and 5 bases from J, the junction contained 8 bases not matched to a gene. CDR3 sequence: CASSLGPGLAGVEDTQYF. CDR3 in DNA: TGTGCCAGCAGCTTAGGACCGGGACTAGCGGGGGTGGAAGATACGCAGTATTTT.

The J gene is TRBJ2-1, the V gene TRBV20-1; D may be TRBD2 (5 bases). Germline-derived CDR1 and CDR2 are DFQATT and SNEGSKA (reference sequence). The CDR3 contains 12 residues. V lost 3 bases and J lost 11, with 14 bases in between. CDR3 in amino acids: CSASSSGIQQFF. The CDR3 DNA follows: TGCAGTGCTAGTTCCTCGGGGATCCAGCAGTTCTTC.

This clonotype was detected many times. V gene TRBV19 combines with J gene TRBJ2-6; perhaps TRBD2 as D (6 bases). The germline gives CDR1 LNHDA, CDR2 SQIVND (reference sequence). The CDR3 is 15 residues long. V was pared by 6 bases and J by 0 bases, with 9 bases between. In DNA form, the CDR3 reads TGTGCCAGTAGCCCCGGGGGCTCTGGGGCCAACGTCCTGACTTTC. Encoded protein: CASSPGGSGANVLTF.

This clonotype appeared a few times. The chain joins TRBV20-1 to TRBJ2-7; D possibly corresponds to TRBD1 (6 bases). Looked up from germline, CDR1 is DFQATT and CDR2 is SNEGSKA (reference sequence). The CDR3 has 14 residues. V was shortened by 3 bases and J by 0 bases, with 12 bases between the two germline ends. The CDR3 region is CSASTGTPSYEQYF. CDR3 DNA sequence: TGCAGTGCTAGCACCGGGACACCCTCCTACGAGCAGTACTTC.

This clonotype was recorded a few times. The chain couples TRBV6-1 to TRBJ2-3; 8 bases align to TRBD2. This CDR3 is 16 amino acids long. With V trimmed by 0 bases and J by 4 bases, 6 bases remained unmatched. The germline CDR1 and CDR2 sequences are MNHNS and SASEGT. The CDR3 sequence: CASSEAPGSGADTQYF. DNA of the CDR3: TGTGCCAGCAGTGAAGCGCCGGGTAGCGGGGCAGATACGCAGTATTTT.

The chain uses TRBV7-6 and TRBJ2-1, with D uncertain. CDR1 SGHVS and CDR2 FNYEAQ come from the germline V gene. The V end was cut by 5 bases, the J end by 4 bases, with 15 bases between. This CDR3 contains 15 residues. CDR3 protein: CASSPRTQQYNEQFF. The CDR3 nucleotides read TGTGCCAGCAGCCCGCGGACGCAACAATACAATGAGCAGTTCTTC.

V is TRBV4-3 and J is TRBJ2-2; 9 bases line up with TRBD1. The ends lost 5 bases at V and 3 bases at J; junction bases unmatched: 4. This CDR3 region has 15 residues. Germline assignment: CDR1 LGHNA and CDR2 YSLEER. The chain's CDR3 is CASSYDRGYTGELFF. Here the CDR3 DNA reads TGCGCCAGCAGCTATGACAGGGGGTACACCGGGGAGCTGTTTTTT.

This sequence joins TRBV27 and TRBJ2-4; D remains ambiguous. Germline-derived CDR1 and CDR2 are MNHEY and SMNVEV (reference sequence). Trimming pared 2 bases from V and 1 base from J, leaving 9 bases between. This CDR3 region has 15 residues. CDR3: CASSLPVCAKNIQYF. CDR3 nucleotide sequence: TGTGCCAGCAGTTTACCGGTCTGCGCCAAAAACATTCAGTACTTC.

The genes are TRBV5-1 and TRBJ2-5, with D unclear. Trimming removed 4 bases at V and 2 bases at J, with 6 bases between. The CDR3 is 12 residues long. CDR1 is SGHRS and CDR2 is YFSETQ in the germline V gene. For the CDR3, the DNA is TGCGCCAGCAGCCTAAAACAAGAGACCCAGTACTTC. Translation gives CASSLKQETQYF.

This clonotype turned up a few times. This rearrangement joins TRBV28 to TRBJ2-3, with a tentative D call TRBD2 (5 bases). The germline CDR1 and CDR2 sequences are MDHEN and SYDVKM. There are 12 residues in the CDR3. Trimming left V 8 bases short and J 5 bases short, with 11 bases between. CDR3 amino acids: CASQEAGDTQYF. For the CDR3, the DNA is TGTGCCAGCCAGGAGGCGGGAGATACGCAGTATTTT. The variable domain in full, with the rest retrieved from reference TRBV28 and TRBJ2-3, is DVKVTQSSRYLVKRTGEKVFLECVQDMDHENMFWYRQDPGLGLRLIYFSYDVKMKEKGDIPEGYSVSREKKERFSLILESASTNQTSMYLCASQEAGDTQYFGPGTRLTVL.

There are many counts of this clonotype. The chain has TRBV4-1 and TRBJ2-4; maybe TRBD1 (5 bases). Germline V CDR1 and CDR2: MGHRA, YSYEKL. With 0 bases removed from V and 6 bases from J, the gap between germline ends came to 9 bases. The CDR3 runs to 14 residues. CDR3 DNA: TGCGCCAGCAGCCAAGATCAAGACAGAAACATTCAGTACTTC. Translation: CASSQDQDRNIQYF.

The chain couples TRBV30 to TRBJ1-5; the D gene is possibly TRBD1 (5 bases). The CDR3 has 14 residues. Germline V gene lookup returns CDR1 GTSNPN and CDR2 SVGIG (reference sequence). V was cut by 2 bases and J by 1 base, with 9 bases left in between. CDR3 in amino acids: CAWSWGKSNQPQHF. CDR3 in DNA: TGTGCCTGGAGTTGGGGGAAAAGCAATCAGCCCCAGCATTTT.

This clonotype was recorded at least ten times. The chain employs TRBV6-6 and TRBJ2-3, with TRBD2 matching 9 bases. This CDR3 is 15 amino acids long. The germline CDR1 and CDR2 sequences are MNHNY and SVGAGI (reference sequence). The V segment lost 6 bases and the J segment 2 bases; nucleotides outside the gene matches: 6. This CDR3 is CASSTRGGLTDTQYF. CDR3 DNA sequence: TGTGCCAGCAGCACGCGGGGGGGCCTCACAGATACGCAGTATTTT.

The rearrangement joins TRBV4-1 to TRBJ1-5, with D unclear. This CDR3 is 15 amino acids long. Looked up from germline, CDR1 is MGHRA and CDR2 is YSYEKL. V was pared by 5 bases and J by 2 bases, with 13 bases between. As DNA, the CDR3 is TGCGCCAGCAGCAATGAGGTAGCGGGCAATCAGCCCCAGCATTTT. Translation: CASSNEVAGNQPQHF.

This clonotype came up many times. This rearrangement joins TRBV20-1 to TRBJ2-5, with D possibly matching TRBD1 (6 bases). V dropped 0 bases and J dropped 1 base, with 9 bases sitting between them. Germline V gives CDR1 DFQATT, CDR2 SNEGSKA (reference sequence). The CDR3 extends over 14 amino acids. CDR3 sequence (DNA): TGCAGTGCTAGAGACGGACAGCCCCAAGAGACCCAGTACTTC. It encodes CSARDGQPQETQYF.

The chain couples TRBV7-3 to TRBJ2-1; TRBD2 matches 13 bases. This CDR3 is built from 15 residues. Trimming took 3 bases from V and 8 from J; bases not matched to a gene: 4. CDR1 and CDR2 from the germline V gene are SGHTA and FQGTGA. CDR3 bases: TGTGCCAGCAGCTTCGGGACTAGCGGGGTCGATGAGCAGTTCTTC. This encodes CASSFGTSGVDEQFF.

This clonotype turned up a few times. The rearrangement links TRBV20-1 to TRBJ2-5; D is unresolved. V was cut by 5 bases and J by 1 base, with 5 bases left in between. Per the germline V gene, CDR1 is DFQATT and CDR2 is SNEGSKA (reference sequence). This CDR3 contains 11 residues. The CDR3 loop reads CSAESQETQYF. In DNA, the CDR3 is TGCAGTGCTGAGTCCCAAGAGACCCAGTACTTC.